The T cell receptor beta chain under discussion was sequenced for a study of breast tumors, draining lymph nodes, adjacent tissues. TCRdb analysed the multiplex PCR reads with MiXCR anew, one entry per CDR3 protein. The repertoire holds roughly 130,000 distinct CDR3 sequences, with 30% to 35% as singletons. This clonotype was counted ten times or more. Its antigen is not identified. The lymph nodes were axillary draining lymph nodes from breast cancer patients. Notes on the study in general: Luminal-like breast cancer showed significantly greater tumor-nontumor repertoire similarity than basal-like breast cancer did.

CDR3 length: 18 residues. Germline CDR1 is SGHTS and CDR2 is YDEGEE. V was pared by 0 bases and J by 3 bases, with 9 bases of the junction left unmatched. The source is a female donor with breast cancer. Some clones in this sample may be carry-over from other donors' samples. The V gene is TRBV5-8, the J gene TRBJ2-1; 10 positions match TRBD2. The sample was axillary lymph node tissue. The CDR3 is CASSLGVSGGYYYNEQFF. Here the CDR3 DNA reads TGTGCCAGCAGCTTGGGGGTTAGCGGGGGGTATTACTACAATGAGCAGTTCTTC.